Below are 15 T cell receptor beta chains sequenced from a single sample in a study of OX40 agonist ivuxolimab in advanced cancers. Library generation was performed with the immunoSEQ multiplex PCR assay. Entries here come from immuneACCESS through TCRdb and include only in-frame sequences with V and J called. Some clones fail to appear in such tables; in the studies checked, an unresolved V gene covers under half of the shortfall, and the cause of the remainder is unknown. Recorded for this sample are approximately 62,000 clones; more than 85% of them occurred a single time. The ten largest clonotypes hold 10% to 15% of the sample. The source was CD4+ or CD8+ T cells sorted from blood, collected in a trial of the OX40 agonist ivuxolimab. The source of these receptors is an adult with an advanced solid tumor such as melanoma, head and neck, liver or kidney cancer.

The CDR3 DNA reads as TGTGCCAGCAGCTTAGAAGCGGATCAGCCCCAGCATTTT. The encoded protein is CASSLEADQPQHF. The chain couples TRBV7-6 to TRBJ1-5; no reliable D call. V was clipped by 1 base and J by 5 bases, with 6 bases between them. The CDR3 contains 13 residues. Germline CDR1 SGHVS, CDR2 FNYEAQ.

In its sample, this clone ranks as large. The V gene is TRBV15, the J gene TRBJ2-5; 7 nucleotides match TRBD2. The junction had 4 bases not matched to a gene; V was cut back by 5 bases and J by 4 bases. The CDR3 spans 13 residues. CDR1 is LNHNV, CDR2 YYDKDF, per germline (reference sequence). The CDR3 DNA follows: TGTGCCACCAGCGTAATAGCGGGAGAGACCCAGTACTTC. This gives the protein CATSVIAGETQYF.

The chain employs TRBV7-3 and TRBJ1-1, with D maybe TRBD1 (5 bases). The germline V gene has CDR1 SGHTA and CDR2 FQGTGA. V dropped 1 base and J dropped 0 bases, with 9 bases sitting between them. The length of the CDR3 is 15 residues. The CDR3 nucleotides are TGTGCCAGCAGCTTAAACCCAGGGATGAACACTGAAGCTTTCTTT. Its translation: CASSLNPGMNTEAFF.

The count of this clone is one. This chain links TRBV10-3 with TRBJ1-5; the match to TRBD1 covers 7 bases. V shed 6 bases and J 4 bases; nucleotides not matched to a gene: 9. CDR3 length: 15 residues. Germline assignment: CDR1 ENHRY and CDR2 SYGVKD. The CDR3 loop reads CAIRGGGLGNQPQHF. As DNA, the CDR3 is TGTGCCATCAGAGGAGGGGGCTTGGGAAATCAGCCCCAGCATTTT.

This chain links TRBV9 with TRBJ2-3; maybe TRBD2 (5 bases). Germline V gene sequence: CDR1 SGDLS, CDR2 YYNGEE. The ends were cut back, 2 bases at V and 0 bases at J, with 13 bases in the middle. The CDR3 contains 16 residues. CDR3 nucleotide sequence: TGTGCCAGCAGCGTTTGGGAGCGGAGTAGCACAGATACGCAGTATTTT. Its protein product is CASSVWERSSTDTQYF.

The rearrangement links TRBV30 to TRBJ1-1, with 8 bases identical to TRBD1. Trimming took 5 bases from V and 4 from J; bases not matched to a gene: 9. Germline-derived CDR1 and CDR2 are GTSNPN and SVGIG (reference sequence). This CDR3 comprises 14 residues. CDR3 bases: TGTGCCTGGCCCGCGGGACAGGCGGGCACTGAAGCTTTCTTT. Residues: CAWPAGQAGTEAFF. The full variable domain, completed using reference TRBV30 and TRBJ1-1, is SQTIHQWPATLVQPVGSPLSLECTVEGTSNPNLYWYRQAAGRGLQLLFYSVGIGQISSEVPQNLSASRPQDRQFILSSKKLLLSDSGFYLCAWPAGQAGTEAFFGQGTRLTVV.

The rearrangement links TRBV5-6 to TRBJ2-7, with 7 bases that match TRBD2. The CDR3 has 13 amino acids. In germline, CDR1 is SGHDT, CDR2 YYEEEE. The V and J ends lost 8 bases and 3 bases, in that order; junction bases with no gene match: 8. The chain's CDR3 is CASSMRGYYEQYF. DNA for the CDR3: TGTGCCAGTAGTATGCGGGGGTACTACGAGCAGTACTTC.

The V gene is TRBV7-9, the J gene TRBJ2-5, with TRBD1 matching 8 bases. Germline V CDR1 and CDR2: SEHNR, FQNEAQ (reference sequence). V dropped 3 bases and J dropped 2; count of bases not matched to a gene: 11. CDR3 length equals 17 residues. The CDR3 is CASSFLYGTGFQETQYF. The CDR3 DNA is TGTGCCAGCAGCTTCCTATACGGGACAGGATTTCAAGAGACCCAGTACTTC.

The CDR3 DNA is TGTGCCAGCAGTTCCGGGAGGGAGTACTTTAGGGGCTACACCTTC. It specifies CASSSGREYFRGYTF. This sequence joins TRBV27 and TRBJ1-2, with D unclear. Germline lookup yields CDR1 MNHEY and CDR2 SMNVEV (reference sequence). This CDR3 spans 15 amino acids. V was clipped by 4 bases and J by 8 bases, with 20 bases between them.

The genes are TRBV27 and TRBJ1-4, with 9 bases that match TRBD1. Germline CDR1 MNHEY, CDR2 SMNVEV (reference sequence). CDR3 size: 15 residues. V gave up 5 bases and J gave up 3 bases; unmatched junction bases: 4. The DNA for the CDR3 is TGTGCCAGCAGTAAACAGGGGGCAGCTAATGAAAAACTGTTTTTT. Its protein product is CASSKQGAANEKLFF.

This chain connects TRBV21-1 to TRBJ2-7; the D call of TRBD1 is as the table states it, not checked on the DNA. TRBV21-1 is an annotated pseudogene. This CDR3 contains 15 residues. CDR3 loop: CASSFRDRGSYEQYF. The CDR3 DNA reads TGTGCCAGCAGCTTCCGGGACAGGGGTTCCTACGAGCAGTACTTC.

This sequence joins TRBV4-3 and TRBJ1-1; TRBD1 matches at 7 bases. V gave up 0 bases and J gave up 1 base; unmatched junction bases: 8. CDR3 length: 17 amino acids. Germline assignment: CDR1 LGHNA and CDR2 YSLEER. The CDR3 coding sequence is TGCGCCAGCAGCCAAGATTCGGCAGGGGGAACGAACACTGAAGCTTTCTTT. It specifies CASSQDSAGGTNTEAFF.

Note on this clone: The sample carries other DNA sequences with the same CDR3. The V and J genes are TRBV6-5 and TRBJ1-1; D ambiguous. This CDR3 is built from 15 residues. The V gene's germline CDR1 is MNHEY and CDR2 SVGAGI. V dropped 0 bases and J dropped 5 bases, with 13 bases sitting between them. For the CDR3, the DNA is TGTGCCAGCAGTTACTCGAGAGGGTTAGGGACTGAAGCTTTCTTT. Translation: CASSYSRGLGTEAFF.

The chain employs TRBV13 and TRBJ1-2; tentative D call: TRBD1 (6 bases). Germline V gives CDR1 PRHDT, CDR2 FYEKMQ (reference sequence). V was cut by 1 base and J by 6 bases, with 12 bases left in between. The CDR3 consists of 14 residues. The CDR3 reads CASSLDGGQDGYTF. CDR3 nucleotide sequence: TGTGCCAGCAGCTTAGATGGGGGGCAGGATGGCTACACCTTC.

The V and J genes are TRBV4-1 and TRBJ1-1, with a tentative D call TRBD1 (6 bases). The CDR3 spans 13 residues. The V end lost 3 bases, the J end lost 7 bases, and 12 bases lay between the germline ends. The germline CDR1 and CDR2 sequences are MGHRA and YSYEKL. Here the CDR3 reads CASSHINRDEAFF. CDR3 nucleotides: TGCGCCAGCAGCCACATAAACAGGGATGAAGCTTTCTTT.